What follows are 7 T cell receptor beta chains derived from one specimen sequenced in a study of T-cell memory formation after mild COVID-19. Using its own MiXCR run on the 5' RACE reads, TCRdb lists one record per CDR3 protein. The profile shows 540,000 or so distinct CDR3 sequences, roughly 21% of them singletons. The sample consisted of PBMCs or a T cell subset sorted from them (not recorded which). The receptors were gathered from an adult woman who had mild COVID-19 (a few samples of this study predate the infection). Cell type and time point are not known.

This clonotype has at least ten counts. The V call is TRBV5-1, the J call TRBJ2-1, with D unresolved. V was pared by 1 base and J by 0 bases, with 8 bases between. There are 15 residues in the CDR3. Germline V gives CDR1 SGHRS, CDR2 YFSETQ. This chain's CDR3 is CASSLFQSSYNEQFF. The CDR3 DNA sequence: TGCGCCAGCAGCTTGTTTCAGAGCTCCTACAATGAGCAGTTCTTC.

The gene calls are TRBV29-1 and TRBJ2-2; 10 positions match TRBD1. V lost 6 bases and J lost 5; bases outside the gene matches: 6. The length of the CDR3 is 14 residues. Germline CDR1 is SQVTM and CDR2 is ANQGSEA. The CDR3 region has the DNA TGCAGCGTCCGGACAGGGGGTAATACCGGGGAGCTGTTTTTT. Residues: CSVRTGGNTGELFF.

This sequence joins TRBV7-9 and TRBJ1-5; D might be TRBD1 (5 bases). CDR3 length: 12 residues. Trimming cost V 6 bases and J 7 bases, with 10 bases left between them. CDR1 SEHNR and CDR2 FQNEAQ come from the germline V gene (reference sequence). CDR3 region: CASRWGDQPQHF. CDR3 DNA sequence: TGTGCCAGCAGGTGGGGGGACCAGCCCCAGCATTTT.

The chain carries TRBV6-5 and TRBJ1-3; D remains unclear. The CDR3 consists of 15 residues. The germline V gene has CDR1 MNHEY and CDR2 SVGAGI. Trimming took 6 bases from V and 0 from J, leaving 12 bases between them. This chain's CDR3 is CASRRTGNSGNTIYF. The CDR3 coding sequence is TGTGCCAGCAGACGGACGGGAAACTCTGGAAACACCATATATTTT.

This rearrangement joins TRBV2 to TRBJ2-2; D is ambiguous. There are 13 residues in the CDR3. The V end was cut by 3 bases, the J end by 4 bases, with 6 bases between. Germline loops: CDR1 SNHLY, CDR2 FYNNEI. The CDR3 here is CASSEPGTGELFF. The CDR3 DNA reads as TGTGCCAGCAGTGAGCCGGGCACCGGGGAGCTGTTTTTT.

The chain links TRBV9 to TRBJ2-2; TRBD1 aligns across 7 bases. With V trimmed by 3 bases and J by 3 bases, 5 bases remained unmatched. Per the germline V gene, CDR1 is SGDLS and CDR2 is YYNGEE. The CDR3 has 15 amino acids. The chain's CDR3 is CASSAHRGDTGELFF. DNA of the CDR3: TGTGCCAGCAGCGCCCACAGGGGTGACACCGGGGAGCTGTTTTTT.

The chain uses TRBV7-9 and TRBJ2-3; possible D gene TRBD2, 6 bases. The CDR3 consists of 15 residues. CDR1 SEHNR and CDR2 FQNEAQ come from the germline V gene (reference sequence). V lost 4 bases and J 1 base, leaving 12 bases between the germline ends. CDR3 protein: CASSSLTGGTDTQYF. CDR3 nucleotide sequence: TGTGCCAGCAGCTCCCTTACGGGGGGCACAGATACGCAGTATTTT.